This TCR beta chain was captured in a study of blood T cell repertoires in COVID-19. CDR1 ENHRY and CDR2 SYGVKD come from the germline V gene. The CDR3 runs 16 residues. V trimming: 5 bases; J trimming: 1 base; junction bases outside the gene matches: 7. Under the authors' procedure: Estimates of nucleated cell counts were drawn from the amplification of reference gene primers. TCRdb's copy holds only in-frame clones and misses some; the assay was immunoSEQ multiplex PCR. Clone size and the V and J calls come from that table; the DNA yielded D and trimming. The sample lists roughly 150,000 clones, under 90% occurring once. This clone was picked up a small number of times.

The rearrangement joins TRBV10-3 to TRBJ2-2, with 7 bases fitting TRBD1. This clonotype was obtained from an elderly woman with active or convalescent COVID-19. The sample was peripheral blood. In DNA form, the CDR3 reads TGTGCCATCAGTTTCCCGACAGGGCTGAACACCGGGGAGCTGTTTTTT. Protein sequence: CAISFPTGLNTGELFF.